This passage covers 19 T cell receptor beta chains from one sample sequenced in a study of pediatric ulcerative colitis (dated by TCRdb to 2018 to 2020). To prepare the library, the immunoSEQ multiplex PCR assay was applied. The table comes from immuneACCESS by way of TCRdb, which keeps in-frame sequences with V and J called. Part of the clones is missing from these tables; in studies checked, under half for an unresolved V gene and the rest for unknown reasons. This sample lists about 64,000 clones; 77% were detected once. Together, the top ten hold around 5.3% of the sample. The sequenced sample was blood. The source is a boy between 10 and 17 years old with moderate ulcerative colitis.

The chain is built from TRBV1 and TRBJ1-4. TRBV1 is a documented pseudogene. There are 14 residues in the CDR3. The CDR3 loop is CTSSQDLQGGKLFF. The CDR3 region has the DNA TGCACCAGCAGCCAAGATCTGCAGGGAGGAAAACTGTTTTTT.

The chain uses TRBV6-5 and TRBJ2-3, with 9 bases matching TRBD1. Germline V gives CDR1 MNHEY, CDR2 SVGAGI. The V gene end was trimmed by 4 bases and the J gene end by 6 bases; junction bases not matched to a gene: 5. The CDR3 contains 14 residues. The CDR3 DNA reads TGTGCCAGCAGTTGGGGGACAGGGCGCGATACGCAGTATTTT. The encoded protein is CASSWGTGRDTQYF.

This clone was picked up one time. The V gene is TRBV2, the J gene TRBJ1-2, with 12 bases lining up with TRBD1. Per germline, CDR1 SNHLY and CDR2 FYNNEI. This CDR3 region has 14 residues. V was pared by 6 bases and J by 5 bases, with 4 bases of the junction left unmatched. CDR3 loop: CASSSGQGAYGYTF. The CDR3, as DNA: TGTGCCAGCAGCTCGGGACAGGGGGCTTATGGCTACACCTTC.

In this sample, this clone turned up a few times. The chain employs TRBV2 and TRBJ1-1; D is uncertain. This CDR3 has 11 residues. Germline V gene lookup returns CDR1 SNHLY and CDR2 FYNNEI. The ends were cut back, 6 bases at V and 9 bases at J, with 11 bases in the middle. The CDR3 DNA sequence: TGTGCCAGCAGGTCCGGGATCCAAGCTTTCTTT. As protein: CASRSGIQAFF.

J is TRBJ2-1 and V is TRBV7-9, with D unresolved. Germline V gives CDR1 SEHNR, CDR2 FQNEAQ (reference sequence). V gave up 0 bases and J gave up 7 bases, with 13 bases separating them. The CDR3 is 15 amino acids. CDR3 DNA: TGTGCCAGCAGCTTAGCGCGGATCCGTAGGAATGAGCAGTTCTTC. This translates into CASSLARIRRNEQFF.

This rearrangement joins TRBV30 to TRBJ2-7, with 9 bases lining up with TRBD2. CDR3 length equals 14 residues. CDR1 and CDR2 from the germline V gene are GTSNPN and SVGIG (reference sequence). Trimming removed 2 bases from V and 6 bases from J; junction bases left unmatched: 8. CDR3 protein: CAWSISGLAPEQYF. CDR3 in DNA: TGTGCCTGGAGTATATCGGGACTAGCTCCCGAGCAGTACTTC.

V is TRBV5-1 and J is TRBJ2-1, with D possibly being TRBD1 (6 bases). Between the trimmed V and J ends, which lost 4 bases and 3 bases, there was a span of 17 bases. The length of the CDR3 is 16 residues. Germline assignment: CDR1 SGHRS and CDR2 YFSETQ. The CDR3 loop is CASSRMGLDSYNEQFF. The DNA for the CDR3 is TGCGCCAGCAGCCGAATGGGTCTGGACAGCTACAATGAGCAGTTCTTC.

The chain joins TRBV6-5 to TRBJ1-2; D may be TRBD1 (5 bases). The CDR3 sequence is 14 residues long. In germline, CDR1 is MNHEY, CDR2 SVGAGI. With 7 bases removed from V and 2 bases from J, the gap between germline ends came to 14 bases. The CDR3 sequence is CASTRTRDNYGYTF. In nucleotides, the CDR3 is TGTGCCAGCACCCGTACCCGGGACAACTATGGCTACACCTTC.

The chain has TRBV7-2 and TRBJ2-1; D perhaps matches TRBD2 (6 bases). Germline-derived CDR1 and CDR2 are SGHTA and FQGNSA. The V end lost 5 bases, the J end lost 4 bases, and 12 bases lay between the germline ends. The CDR3 totals 14 residues. The CDR3 DNA is TGTGCCAGCAGCCCCCCGAGCGGGTACAATGAGCAGTTCTTC. Encoded protein: CASSPPSGYNEQFF.

The chain joins TRBV9 to TRBJ2-3; D is undetermined. CDR3 length: 14 residues. Germline assignment: CDR1 SGDLS and CDR2 YYNGEE. V lost 0 bases to trimming and J lost 0 bases, with 5 bases between them. This CDR3 reads CASSVGPSTDTQYF. The CDR3 nucleotides are TGTGCCAGCAGCGTAGGTCCTAGCACAGATACGCAGTATTTT. Looking up the rest from reference TRBV9 and TRBJ2-3 gives the full variable domain: DSGVTQTPKHLITATGQRVTLRCSPRSGDLSVYWYQQSLDQGLQFLIQYYNGEERAKGNILERFSAQQFPDLHSELNLSSLELGDSALYFCASSVGPSTDTQYFGPGTRLTVL.

The rearrangement joins TRBV11-1 to TRBJ2-7; TRBD2 aligns across 8 bases. The CDR3 covers 15 residues. The junction had 9 bases not matched to a gene; V was cut back by 4 bases and J by 4 bases. CDR1 is SGHAT and CDR2 is FQDESV in the germline V gene (reference sequence). This CDR3 is CASSSKLADLYEQYF. The CDR3 bases are TGTGCCAGCAGCTCCAAACTAGCGGACCTATACGAGCAGTACTTC.

The chain employs TRBV5-1 and TRBJ1-1, with D unresolved. Germline V lookup: CDR1 SGHRS, CDR2 YFSETQ. V gave up 4 bases and J gave up 5 bases, with 15 bases separating them. CDR3 length equals 14 residues. The CDR3 DNA reads TGCGCCAGCAGCCTGCGGGGTTCTGAGACTGAAGCTTTCTTT. Protein sequence: CASSLRGSETEAFF.

The sample holds a few counts of this clone. The CDR3 bases are TGTGCCTGGAATAGGGGGAAAGAAGCTTTCTTT. Protein product: CAWNRGKEAFF. The chain links TRBV30 to TRBJ1-1, with D maybe TRBD1 (6 bases). The germline V and J ends were trimmed by 4 bases and 8 bases, with 11 bases remaining between them. This CDR3 is built from 11 residues. Germline CDR1 reads GTSNPN; CDR2 reads SVGIG (reference sequence).

The V gene is TRBV19, the J gene TRBJ2-5, with 15 bases identical to TRBD2. The CDR3 has 18 amino acids. The trim removed 5 bases at V and 1 base at J, leaving 8 bases unmatched. Germline loops: CDR1 LNHDA, CDR2 SQIVND (reference sequence). The CDR3 loop is CASSPKGLAGGIQETQYF. The CDR3 nucleotides are TGTGCCAGTAGTCCGAAGGGACTAGCGGGGGGTATCCAAGAGACCCAGTACTTC.

This sequence joins TRBV6-5 and TRBJ1-1; weak D call: TRBD1 (5 bases). The CDR3 is 15 amino acids. V was trimmed by 6 bases and J by 3 bases, leaving 17 bases between them. Germline-derived CDR1 and CDR2 are MNHEY and SVGAGI. The CDR3 loop is CASRQGAGFDTEAFF. The DNA of the CDR3 is TGTGCCAGCAGACAAGGGGCAGGGTTCGACACTGAAGCTTTCTTT.

V and J are TRBV30 and TRBJ2-7; 15 bases are shared with TRBD2. V dropped 5 bases and J dropped 4; count of bases not matched to a gene: 18. Germline values: CDR1 GTSNPN, CDR2 SVGIG (reference sequence). This CDR3 spans 19 amino acids. The CDR3, as DNA: TGTGCCTGGGAGCGCCAAGGACTAGCGGGAGGGAGGGGCCTTTACGAGCAGTACTTC. Protein product: CAWERQGLAGGRGLYEQYF.

The V gene is TRBV7-9, the J gene TRBJ1-5; D gene uncertain. CDR3 length equals 15 residues. CDR1 SEHNR and CDR2 FQNEAQ come from the germline V gene (reference sequence). The V end was cut by 5 bases, the J end by 2 bases, with 13 bases between. CDR3 amino acids: CASSPTATGNQPQHF. The CDR3, as DNA: TGTGCCAGCAGCCCAACCGCGACGGGCAATCAGCCCCAGCATTTT.

The chain recombines TRBV6-5 with TRBJ2-1, with a tentative D call TRBD2 (5 bases). Between the trimmed V and J ends, which lost 8 bases and 0 bases, there was a span of 14 bases. Germline values: CDR1 MNHEY, CDR2 SVGAGI. This CDR3 has 15 residues. CDR3 sequence reads: CASQRTRNSYNEQFF. In DNA form, the CDR3 reads TGTGCCAGCCAAAGAACTAGGAACTCCTACAATGAGCAGTTCTTC.

This rearrangement joins TRBV4-2 to TRBJ1-1, with D possibly TRBD1 on 6 matching bases. This CDR3 spans 13 amino acids. V shed 4 bases and J shed 7 bases, with 13 bases lying between them. Germline V lookup: CDR1 LGHNA, CDR2 YNFKEQ. The CDR3 DNA sequence: TGTGCCAGCAGCCTACTACAGGGAATTGAAGCTTTCTTT. Its protein product is CASSLLQGIEAFF.